This TCR beta chain was recovered during a study of blood T cell repertoires in COVID-19. Sequenced by immunoSEQ multiplex PCR; TCRdb stores in-frame clones only, minus some. The sample has roughly 390,000 clones, more than 70% seen once. The CDR3 has 13 amino acids. The ends were cut back, 7 bases at V and 1 base at J, with 10 bases in the middle. Germline CDR1 and CDR2: MNHEY and SVGAGI. The receptor was isolated from a woman aged 30 to 39 with COVID-19, enrolled during active disease. The rearrangement joins TRBV6-5 to TRBJ1-1; D might be TRBD1 (6 bases). The sample consisted of peripheral blood. The CDR3 here is CASTLRGNTEAFF. CDR3 sequence (DNA): TGTGCCAGCACCCTCAGGGGGAACACTGAAGCTTTCTTT.